This T cell receptor beta chain originates from a study of cytomegalovirus exposure and HLA in healthy donors. V gave up 3 bases and J gave up 0 bases, with 13 bases separating them. Germline V gene sequence: CDR1 SGDLS, CDR2 YYNGEE. The CDR3 spans 16 residues. Study-level findings and limits: It was reportedly the case that the classifier diagnosed cytomegalovirus status with high specificity and sensitivity. In a later analysis, at a false discovery rate of 0.05, 17,000 or so TCR beta sequences were associated with HLA alleles.

Researchers ran the PCR with 60 Vbeta and 13 Jbeta primers. TCRdb keeps only in-frame clones here, not all; method: immunoSEQ multiplex PCR. In the table there are 100,000 to 150,000 clones, approximately 80% of which are singletons. Healthy bone marrow donors made up the donors. A word on this clone: The antigen is undetermined.

The V gene is TRBV9, the J gene TRBJ1-3; possibly TRBD1 for D (5 bases). The source is a man aged 25-45 years in good health and CMV-seronegative. The sequenced material came from PBMCs. The CDR3 loop reads CASSANTGPSGNTIYF. The CDR3 DNA reads as TGTGCCAGCAGCGCTAACACAGGACCCTCTGGAAACACCATATATTTT.